The 25 T cell receptor beta chains listed next were all sequenced from one sample in a study of shared clonotypes between healthy human individuals. The naive CD8 population came from CD45RO-negative cells selected for CCR7, without terminally differentiated effector memory CD45RA+ cells. Some clones are missing from TCRdb's copy, which holds only in-frame ones; the method was immunoSEQ multiplex PCR. The sample records over 750,000 clones, 90% to 97% being singletons. Sequencing was carried out using naive CD8+ T cells sorted from blood. The receptors originated from a man between 25 and 39 years old in good health.

As regards this clone: Within the sample, other DNA sequences also encode this same CDR3. The rearrangement links TRBV5-6 to TRBJ2-7; D remains unclear. The V gene lost 1 base and the J gene lost 2 bases, with 4 bases spanning the gap. The CDR3 runs to 12 residues. In germline, CDR1 is SGHDT, CDR2 YYEEEE. CDR3: CASSLRAYEQYF. CDR3 in DNA: TGTGCCAGCAGCTTGAGGGCCTACGAGCAGTACTTC.

The rearrangement links TRBV5-1 to TRBJ2-1, with unresolved D. Germline CDR1 is SGHRS and CDR2 is YFSETQ. Trimming removed 1 base from V and 5 bases from J, with 7 bases in between. This CDR3 is 13 amino acids long. The CDR3 protein is CASSLTPHNEQFF. The CDR3 DNA sequence: TGCGCCAGCAGCTTGACCCCTCACAATGAGCAGTTCTTC.

This clone has ten or more counts. This rearrangement joins TRBV28 to TRBJ2-2, with D perhaps being TRBD1 or TRBD2 (5 bases each). CDR1 is MDHEN, CDR2 SYDVKM, per germline. There are 15 residues in the CDR3. Trimming pared 5 bases from V and 7 bases from J, leaving 17 bases between. CDR3 sequence (DNA): TGTGCCAGCAGTGGGGGAATGGCAGCCTACGGGGAGCTGTTTTTT. As protein: CASSGGMAAYGELFF.

The V call is TRBV28, the J call TRBJ2-7; D may be TRBD1 (5 bases). The length of the CDR3 is 14 residues. V dropped 5 bases and J dropped 5 bases, with 16 bases sitting between them. Germline V gene data show CDR1 as MDHEN and CDR2 as SYDVKM. This chain's CDR3 is CASSPQRGIDEQYF. CDR3 sequence (DNA): TGTGCCAGCAGTCCTCAAAGGGGTATTGACGAGCAGTACTTC. The complete variable domain, with remaining parts taken from reference TRBV28 and TRBJ2-7, reads DVKVTQSSRYLVKRTGEKVFLECVQDMDHENMFWYRQDPGLGLRLIYFSYDVKMKEKGDIPEGYSVSREKKERFSLILESASTNQTSMYLCASSPQRGIDEQYFGPGTRLTVT.

This clone was detected only once. The chain couples TRBV5-7 to TRBJ1-4; D ambiguous. TRBV5-7 is treated as an ORF (open reading frame) with a function not yet certain. V was trimmed by 3 bases and J by 9 bases, leaving 3 bases between them. The CDR3 consists of 10 residues. The CDR3 here is CASSSKKLFF. CDR3 nucleotide sequence: TGTGCCAGCAGCTCTAAAAAACTGTTTTTT.

The chain has TRBV4-1 and TRBJ2-7; perhaps TRBD2 as D (6 bases). The length of the CDR3 is 15 residues. Trimming shortened V by 5 bases and J by 2 bases, and 16 bases separated the two germline ends. Germline V CDR1 and CDR2: MGHRA, YSYEKL. The CDR3 spells CASSEPGLNPYEQYF. CDR3 sequence (DNA): TGCGCCAGCAGCGAACCGGGACTTAATCCCTACGAGCAGTACTTC.

V and J are TRBV29-1 and TRBJ2-7; 7 bases line up with TRBD1. J lost 0 bases, V lost 6 bases, and 2 bases had no gene match. Per the germline V gene, CDR1 is SQVTM and CDR2 is ANQGSEA. CDR3 length: 12 amino acids. CDR3 sequence: CSVWDSSYEQYF. The CDR3 DNA follows: TGCAGCGTCTGGGACAGCTCCTACGAGCAGTACTTC.

This rearrangement joins TRBV27 to TRBJ2-5; D is unclear. V dropped 0 bases and J dropped 5 bases, with 7 bases sitting between them. CDR1 MNHEY and CDR2 SMNVEV come from the germline V gene (reference sequence). This CDR3 contains 13 residues. The CDR3, as DNA: TGTGCCAGCAGTTTATCGATTGTGGAGACCCAGTACTTC. Translating gives CASSLSIVETQYF.

The chain carries TRBV27 and TRBJ2-1; 10 bases align to TRBD2. Trimming removed 5 bases from V and 3 bases from J; junction bases left unmatched: 7. Germline V CDR1 and CDR2: MNHEY, SMNVEV (reference sequence). The CDR3 length is 16 residues. CDR3 DNA: TGTGCCAGCAGTCGTTCTAGCGGGAGTGTCTACAATGAGCAGTTCTTC. Amino acid sequence: CASSRSSGSVYNEQFF.

The chain uses TRBV11-2 and TRBJ2-7; 10 bases fit TRBD1. Trimming took 5 bases from V and 4 from J; bases not matched to a gene: 5. There are 14 residues in the CDR3. Germline V gives CDR1 SGHAT, CDR2 FQNNGV. The CDR3 is CASSPAGQGYEQYF. The CDR3 DNA sequence: TGTGCCAGCAGCCCCGCGGGACAGGGGTACGAGCAGTACTTC. The variable domain in full, completed from reference TRBV11-2 and TRBJ2-7, reads EAGVAQSPRYKIIEKRQSVAFWCNPISGHATLYWYQQILGQGPKLLIQFQNNGVVDDSQLPKDRFSAERLKGVDSTLKIQPAKLEDSAVYLCASSPAGQGYEQYFGPGTRLTVT.

This sequence joins TRBV4-1 and TRBJ1-2, with 10 bases aligning to TRBD1. Germline CDR1 and CDR2: MGHRA and YSYEKL. V trimming: 1 base; J trimming: 3 bases; junction bases outside the gene matches: 5. CDR3 length: 16 amino acids. Written as DNA, the CDR3 is TGCGCCAGCAGCCAAGTGTCCGGGACAGGGGACTATGGCTACACCTTC. Protein product: CASSQVSGTGDYGYTF.

The chain uses TRBV2 and TRBJ2-3; TRBD2 agrees at 10 bases. Per germline, CDR1 SNHLY and CDR2 FYNNEI. This CDR3 is 16 amino acids long. The V gene end was trimmed by 5 bases and the J gene end by 6 bases; junction bases not matched to a gene: 11. CDR3 loop: CASSNRTSGEWDTQYF. The DNA for the CDR3 is TGTGCCAGCAGTAACCGGACTAGCGGTGAATGGGATACGCAGTATTTT.

The chain employs TRBV2 and TRBJ2-1; TRBD2 agrees at 8 bases. Unmatched junction bases numbered 13, after V lost 6 bases and J lost 6 bases. The V gene's germline CDR1 is SNHLY and CDR2 FYNNEI. This CDR3 contains 16 residues. The CDR3 is CASRKLPGTSLNEQFF. DNA for the CDR3: TGTGCCAGCAGAAAATTGCCCGGGACTAGTCTCAATGAGCAGTTCTTC.

The chain uses TRBV7-9 and TRBJ2-5, with a weak D call TRBD1 (6 bases). The CDR3 length is 14 residues. Per the germline V gene, CDR1 is SEHNR and CDR2 is FQNEAQ (reference sequence). The V gene lost 4 bases and the J gene lost 5 bases, with 14 bases spanning the gap. The CDR3 is CASSSHRAPETQYF. The CDR3 region has the DNA TGTGCCAGCAGCTCACACAGGGCACCCGAGACCCAGTACTTC. Combining the CDR3 with reference TRBV7-9 and TRBJ2-5 gives the whole variable domain DTGVSQNPRHKITKRGQNVTFRCDPISEHNRLYWYRQTLGQGPEFLTYFQNEAQLEKSRLLSDRFSAERPKGSFSTLEIQRTEQGDSAMYLCASSSHRAPETQYFGPGTRLLVL.

V usage is TRBV5-6 and J usage is TRBJ2-7, with TRBD1 as a possible D gene (5 bases). V lost 5 bases, J lost 3 bases, and 15 bases lay in between. The CDR3 loop spans 14 amino acids. Germline V gene lookup returns CDR1 SGHDT and CDR2 YYEEEE. CDR3 coding DNA: TGTGCCAGCAGGTCGGCAGGGAATCTCTACGAGCAGTACTTC. As protein: CASRSAGNLYEQYF.

This sequence joins TRBV7-8 and TRBJ1-2, with 8 nucleotides matching TRBD1. With V trimmed by 3 bases and J by 8 bases, 14 bases remained unmatched. Germline CDR1 reads SGHVS; CDR2 reads FQNEAQ. CDR3 size: 16 residues. This CDR3 reads CASSFSGQGILVGYTF. The DNA for the CDR3 is TGTGCCAGCAGCTTTAGCGGACAGGGCATATTGGTGGGCTACACCTTC.

The chain is built from TRBV6-5 and TRBJ1-2, with TRBD1 as a possible D gene (5 bases). The V and J ends lost 6 bases and 3 bases respectively, with 17 bases between them. The CDR3 is 15 residues long. CDR1 is MNHEY and CDR2 is SVGAGI in the germline V gene. The CDR3 is CASSPRDGAYYGYTF. In DNA, the CDR3 is TGTGCCAGCAGCCCAAGGGACGGAGCCTACTATGGCTACACCTTC.

For the CDR3, the DNA is TGTGCCAGCAGTACTCTTCTAGCGGGAGGCCTTAACGAGCAGTTCTTC. This encodes CASSTLLAGGLNEQFF. This chain joins TRBV27 and TRBJ2-1; 11 nucleotides match TRBD2. CDR1 MNHEY and CDR2 SMNVEV come from the germline V gene (reference sequence). With V trimmed by 5 bases and J by 10 bases, 13 bases remained unmatched. The CDR3 runs 16 residues.

This chain connects TRBV4-1 to TRBJ1-1; D is possibly TRBD1 (5 bases). The CDR3 totals 13 residues. Germline V lookup: CDR1 MGHRA, CDR2 YSYEKL. The V end lost 4 bases, the J end lost 1 base, and 7 bases lay between the germline ends. In nucleotides, the CDR3 is TGCGCCAGCAGCCGACAGCAGAACACTGAAGCTTTCTTT. It is translated as CASSRQQNTEAFF.

This chain links TRBV6-5 with TRBJ1-2, with a tentative D call TRBD1 (6 bases). V gave up 6 bases and J gave up 2 bases, with 10 bases separating them. CDR3 size: 13 residues. Germline lookup yields CDR1 MNHEY and CDR2 SVGAGI. For the CDR3, the DNA is TGTGCCAGCAGCGGCAGGGGAAACTATGGCTACACCTTC. It encodes CASSGRGNYGYTF.

In this sample, this clone turned up once. This chain joins TRBV6-1 and TRBJ1-5, with a tentative D call TRBD1 (6 bases). Trimming stripped 2 bases from V and 6 bases from J, with 20 bases between. The germline V gene has CDR1 MNHNS and CDR2 SASEGT. The CDR3 loop spans 17 amino acids. The CDR3 nucleotides are TGTGCCAGCAGTGAAAAACGGGGACACCCAACGGGTCAGCCCCAGCATTTT. Translating gives CASSEKRGHPTGQPQHF.

The chain joins TRBV7-9 to TRBJ2-7; D is undetermined. CDR3 size: 16 residues. Trimming stripped 4 bases from V and 0 bases from J, with 16 bases between. From germline, CDR1 is SEHNR and CDR2 FQNEAQ (reference sequence). CDR3 sequence: CASSSPQAESSYEQYF. CDR3 DNA: TGTGCCAGCAGCTCTCCTCAGGCGGAGAGCTCCTACGAGCAGTACTTC.

The chain links TRBV5-1 to TRBJ2-5; perhaps TRBD1 as D (7 bases). This CDR3 is 16 amino acids long. Germline V gene data show CDR1 as SGHRS and CDR2 as YFSETQ. The V gene lost 0 bases and the J gene lost 5 bases, with 17 bases spanning the gap. CDR3 residues: CASSLAGGQISETQYF. CDR3 sequence (DNA): TGCGCCAGCAGCTTGGCCGGGGGACAGATAAGTGAGACCCAGTACTTC.

This sequence joins TRBV27 and TRBJ2-2, with D perhaps matching TRBD1 or TRBD2 (5 bases each). V was pared by 3 bases and J by 10 bases, with 12 bases between. The CDR3 runs to 13 residues. Germline CDR1 is MNHEY and CDR2 is SMNVEV (reference sequence). The DNA for the CDR3 is TGTGCCAGCAGTTTCGGGACCTTACCGGAGCTGTTTTTT. It translates to CASSFGTLPELFF.

The rearrangement joins TRBV28 to TRBJ1-5, with a possible D match to TRBD1 (6 bases). This CDR3 is 15 amino acids long. The ends were cut back, 5 bases at V and 5 bases at J, with 16 bases in the middle. Germline assignment: CDR1 MDHEN and CDR2 SYDVKM. CDR3 sequence reads: CASSPIGGLDQPQHF. CDR3 DNA: TGTGCCAGCAGTCCAATTGGGGGCTTGGATCAGCCCCAGCATTTT.